One sample yielded the 26 T cell receptor beta chains listed below, sequenced in a study of T cells in women clearing cervical HPV infection. Here immunoSEQ multiplex PCR was the method, and the copy in TCRdb shows in-frame clones only, minus some. The table for this sample gives tens of thousands of clones. Sequencing was performed on blood buffy coat. The receptors come from a woman aged 18 to 75 with a cervical HPV16 infection that either progressed to CIN3+ or cleared (not recorded which).

As concerns this clone: The read finishes 3 residues shy of the CDR3 end, and the germline J gene is used to complete it. The chain has TRBV4-2 and TRBJ1-4; the D gene is possibly TRBD1 (6 bases). Germline lookup yields CDR1 LGHNA and CDR2 YNFKEQ. V lost 0 bases to trimming and J lost 0 bases, with 17 bases between them. CDR3 length equals 19 residues. CDR3 bases read: TGTGCCAGCAGCCAAGATTGGTTCGGGACACCGACAACTAATGAAAAA. Residues: CASSQDWFGTPTTNEK. The complete CDR3 reads CASSQDWFGTPTTNEKLFF.

Of note for this clone: The CDR3 is cut off 3 residues early in the read; its end comes from the germline J gene. The rearrangement joins TRBV7-3 to TRBJ1-4, with a weak D call TRBD1 (5 bases). Deletions cut 5 bases from V and 4 bases from J, with 17 bases between. CDR3 length equals 16 residues. Germline V gene sequence: CDR1 SGHTA, CDR2 FQGTGA. The CDR3: CASSPTPEGHNEKLFF. The covered CDR3 bases are TGTGCCAGCAGCCCCACCCCGGAGGGGCATAATGAAAAA.

Worth noting for this clone: Coverage ceases 3 residues before the CDR3 finishes, and the germline J gene fills in the end. The genes are TRBV5-1 and TRBJ2-2; D gene unclear. V shed 7 bases and J shed 1 base, with 8 bases lying between them. Germline V lookup: CDR1 SGHRS, CDR2 YFSETQ. There are 13 residues in the CDR3. CDR3 bases read: TGCGCCAGCGACGCAGGGAACACCGGGGAG. Its protein is CASDAGNTGE. The full-length CDR3 reads as CASDAGNTGELFF.

On this clone itself: The missing CDR3 end, 3 residues past where the read stops, is filled in from the germline J gene. The gene calls are TRBV5-5 and TRBJ2-7; TRBD1 matches 9 bases. This CDR3 has 15 residues. Germline lookup yields CDR1 SGHKS and CDR2 YYEKEE (reference sequence). V shed 5 bases and J 3 bases; nucleotides not matched to a gene: 9. This chain's CDR3 is CASSQTGGYGYEQYF. The DNA read from the CDR3 is TGTGCCAGCAGTCAGACAGGGGGATACGGCTACGAG.

Note on this clone: The missing CDR3 end, 3 residues past where the read stops, is filled in from the germline J gene. In the same sample, other DNA sequences code for this CDR3. The chain recombines TRBV29-1 with TRBJ2-5, with D uncertain. V dropped 6 bases and J dropped 2 bases, with 4 bases sitting between them. Germline CDR1 reads SQVTM; CDR2 reads ANQGSEA. The CDR3 is 10 amino acids. The CDR3 is CSVGQETQYF. CDR3 bases read: TGCAGCGTCGGTCAAGAGACC.

About this clone itself: From the germline J gene comes the end of the CDR3, since the read stops 3 residues before it. The gene calls are TRBV11-3 and TRBJ2-7; possibly TRBD1 or TRBD2 for D (5 bases each). Germline-derived CDR1 and CDR2 are SGHNT and YENEEA. The CDR3 spans 15 residues. With 3 bases removed from V and 3 bases from J, the gap between germline ends came to 15 bases. CDR3 in amino acids: CASSFGQGEFYEQYF. The covered CDR3 bases are TGTGCCAGCAGCTTTGGGCAGGGAGAGTTCTACGAG.

With respect to this clone: The read ends 3 residues early relative to the CDR3; the germline J gene fills the gap. This rearrangement joins TRBV9 to TRBJ2-7; a possible D gene is TRBD1 (6 bases). The CDR3 covers 16 residues. The V gene lost 4 bases and the J gene lost 6 bases, with 23 bases spanning the gap. Germline assignment: CDR1 SGDLS and CDR2 YYNGEE. The CDR3 loop reads CASSLSLWGQGLEQYF. CDR3 bases read: TGTGCCAGCAGCCTTAGCCTTTGGGGACAAGGTCTCGAG.

Concerning this clone itself: Read coverage stops 3 residues before the CDR3 terminus; the germline J gene supplies the remainder. The V gene is TRBV19, the J gene TRBJ1-2, with D possibly being TRBD1 (6 bases). Germline V gene data show CDR1 as LNHDA and CDR2 as SQIVND (reference sequence). The CDR3 runs 13 residues. The CDR3 is CASSITRDNDYTF. The covered CDR3 bases are TGTGCCAGTAGTATAACCAGGGACAATGAC.

As concerns this clone: The CDR3 extends 3 residues past the end of the read, so its final part is completed from the germline J gene. V gene TRBV5-4 combines with J gene TRBJ2-1; D might be TRBD2 (5 bases). The CDR3 is 14 amino acids. Trimming removed 3 bases from V and 9 bases from J, with 16 bases in between. Germline assignment: CDR1 SGHNT and CDR2 YYREEE (reference sequence). Here the CDR3 reads CASSSWASSSEQFF. The part of the CDR3 DNA that was read is TGTGCCAGCAGCTCCTGGGCTAGCTCATCTGAG.

Comments on this clone: Its ends do not fully match the called genes, so a read error is possible. Read coverage stops 3 residues before the CDR3 terminus; the germline J gene supplies the remainder. The rearrangement uses TRBV7-3 and TRBJ2-1; 9 positions match TRBD2. CDR1 is SGHTA, CDR2 FQGTGA, per germline. The CDR3 runs 15 residues. CDR3 DNA, as far as it was read: TGTTCCAGCAGCTCGCGACTAGCGGAAAACAATGAG. It encodes CSSSSRLAENNE. Given in full, the CDR3 is CSSSSRLAENNEQFF.

The DNA read from the CDR3 is TGTGCCAGCAGCGGGACTGCCCACTCTGGGGCCAACGTC. Amino acids: CASSGTAHSGANV. The full CDR3 reads CASSGTAHSGANVLTF. This rearrangement joins TRBV6-2 or TRBV6-3 to TRBJ2-6, with a possible D match to TRBD2 (6 bases). The read gets to within 3 residues of the CDR3 end, and the germline J gene fills in the rest. V was pared by 6 bases and J by 0 bases, with 12 bases between. The germline V gene has CDR1 MNHEY and CDR2 SVGEGT. This CDR3 is built from 16 residues.

For this clone: The read falls 3 residues short of the CDR3 end, and the missing part is taken from the germline J gene. The chain combines TRBV2 with TRBJ2-1, with 13 bases that match TRBD2. CDR1 and CDR2 (germline): SNHLY, FYNNEI. V shed 7 bases and J 5 bases; nucleotides not matched to a gene: 5. The CDR3 extends over 15 amino acids. CDR3 bases read: TGTGCCAGCATGGGACTAGCGGGACGAAACAATGAG. Its translation: CASMGLAGRNNE. The full CDR3 is CASMGLAGRNNEQFF.

Concerning this clone: Read sequence stops 3 residues before the CDR3 end, and the germline J gene provides the missing end. The genes are TRBV5-1 and TRBJ1-2, with TRBD1 identical over 10 bases. J gave up 1 base and V 3 bases, and 15 bases lay outside the gene matches. Germline CDR1 SGHRS, CDR2 YFSETQ. This CDR3 spans 19 amino acids. The DNA read from the CDR3 is TGCGCCAGCAGCTCCGGGATGGGGACAGGGGCCCCCTTTAACTATGGC. Translated, it gives CASSSGMGTGAPFNYG. The full CDR3 sequence reads CASSSGMGTGAPFNYGYTF.

As regards this clone: The read ends 3 residues shy of where the CDR3 ends; the end is completed using the germline J gene. This chain uses TRBV6-1 with TRBJ2-2, with TRBD1 as a possible D gene (6 bases). Trimming removed 4 bases from V and 7 bases from J, with 13 bases in between. CDR1 and CDR2 from the germline V gene are MNHNS and SASEGT. The CDR3 covers 14 residues. Here the CDR3 reads CASSGGQPFGELFF. The CDR3 DNA, read in part, is TGTGCCAGCAGTGGAGGACAGCCGTTCGGGGAG.

To note about this clone: The missing CDR3 end, 3 residues past where the read stops, is filled in from the germline J gene. V is TRBV30 and J is TRBJ2-7; tentative D call: TRBD1 (6 bases). Germline-derived CDR1 and CDR2 are GTSNPN and SVGIG (reference sequence). The length of the CDR3 is 15 residues. The germline V and J ends were trimmed by 2 bases and 6 bases, with 20 bases remaining between them. The CDR3: CAWSPSPGEFSEQYF. Incomplete CDR3 DNA: TGTGCCTGGAGTCCGTCGCCAGGGGAGTTTAGCGAG.

To note about this clone: The read ends 3 residues early relative to the CDR3; the germline J gene fills the gap. The chain carries TRBV10-1 and TRBJ2-3, with 8 bases that match TRBD2. Germline CDR1 reads WNHNN; CDR2 reads SYGVQD (reference sequence). CDR3 length equals 15 residues. CDR3 bases read: TGCGCCAGCAGTGAGTCGGGCGCGGGGGGAGAGACG. Translated, it gives CASSESGAGGET. The CDR3 reads in full as CASSESGAGGETQYF.

Remarks on this clone: The sequence runs out 3 residues before the end of the CDR3; the remainder is reconstructed from the germline J gene. The gene calls are TRBV2 and TRBJ2-7; 7 bases are shared with TRBD1. V gave up 3 bases and J gave up 5 bases; unmatched junction bases: 10. CDR3 length: 15 amino acids. Germline CDR1 and CDR2: SNHLY and FYNNEI. Incomplete CDR3 DNA: TGTGCCAGCAGTGACCAGGCCAGGGGGAACCACGAG. The encoded protein is CASSDQARGNHE. The entire CDR3 protein is CASSDQARGNHEQYF.

Points on this clone: The sequence runs out 3 residues before the end of the CDR3; the remainder is reconstructed from the germline J gene. The chain couples TRBV19 to TRBJ1-1, with a possible D match to TRBD1 (6 bases). The CDR3 length is 13 residues. The germline V gene has CDR1 LNHDA and CDR2 SQIVND (reference sequence). The CDR3 DNA, read in part, is TGTGCCAGTAGTTCCCCAGGACAGTTGGTA. It yields the protein CASSSPGQLV. The entire CDR3 protein is CASSSPGQLVAFF.

Remarks on this clone: Read data end 3 residues before the CDR3 end; the end is taken from the germline J gene. The rearrangement joins TRBV10-3 to TRBJ1-1, with TRBD1 matching 11 bases. This CDR3 contains 14 residues. V dropped 5 bases and J dropped 5; count of bases not matched to a gene: 4. CDR1 ENHRY and CDR2 SYGVKD come from the germline V gene. The chain's CDR3 is CAISPGQGVTEAFF. Partial CDR3 DNA: TGTGCCATCAGTCCGGGACAGGGGGTTACTGAA.

On this clone itself: With the read ending 3 residues before the CDR3 end, the germline J gene is used to fill in that end. The rearrangement uses TRBV3-1 (or the pseudogene TRBV3-2) and TRBJ2-1, with 7 bases fitting TRBD2. V dropped 4 bases and J dropped 4; count of bases not matched to a gene: 16. This CDR3 is 18 amino acids long. Looked up from germline, CDR1 is LGHDT and CDR2 is YNNKEL (reference sequence). The DNA read from the CDR3 is TGTGCCAGCAGCCCCCCCATGCGGGGGTCCGGGAGTTACAATGAG. Protein: CASSPPMRGSGSYNE. From start to end, the CDR3 is CASSPPMRGSGSYNEQFF.

Regarding this clone: The missing CDR3 end, 3 residues past where the read stops, is filled in from the germline J gene. This chain links TRBV6-2 or TRBV6-3 with TRBJ2-3; 11 bases map to TRBD2. Germline assignment: CDR1 MNHEY and CDR2 SVGEGT. The length of the CDR3 is 16 residues. CDR3 in amino acids: CASSYRHTSGRRAQYF. The sequenced CDR3 bases are TGTGCCAGCAGTTACCGCCATACTAGCGGGAGACGAGCG.

About this clone: The sequenced fragment ends 3 residues before the CDR3 boundary, so the rest is inferred from the germline J gene. The chain recombines TRBV5-1 with TRBJ2-3, with D possibly being TRBD1 (5 bases). Germline CDR1 SGHRS, CDR2 YFSETQ. This CDR3 is 14 amino acids long. Trimming took off 0 bases at V and 4 bases at J, with 9 bases between the two ends. CDR3 DNA (partial): TGCGCCAGCAGCTTGGCCAGGGTACCAGATACG. Its protein is CASSLARVPDT. The CDR3, in full, reads CASSLARVPDTQYF.

The part of the CDR3 DNA that was read is TGCGCCAGCAGCTTTGCCAGCGGGGGGTTCTACAATGAG. It encodes CASSFASGGFYNE. The complete CDR3 sequence is CASSFASGGFYNEQFF. J is TRBJ2-1 and V is TRBV5-1, with TRBD2 matching over 9 bases. The read finishes 3 residues shy of the CDR3 end, and the germline J gene is used to complete it. This CDR3 has 16 amino acids. J gave up 3 bases and V 2 bases, and 6 bases lay outside the gene matches. Germline CDR1 reads SGHRS; CDR2 reads YFSETQ.

In the case of this clone: The read gets to within 3 residues of the CDR3 end, and the germline J gene fills in the rest. This chain uses TRBV29-1 with TRBJ1-1; possible D gene TRBD1, 5 bases. Germline values: CDR1 SQVTM, CDR2 ANQGSEA. The CDR3 is 13 amino acids. Between the trimmed V and J ends, which lost 2 bases and 5 bases, there was a span of 12 bases. The CDR3: CSVERGLRTEAFF. The CDR3 DNA, read in part, is TGCAGCGTTGAAAGGGGCTTGAGAACTGAA.

As to this clone: The read terminates 3 residues before the CDR3 end, so the remaining end is supplied by the germline J gene. The chain uses TRBV19 and TRBJ2-1, with D tentatively TRBD1 (6 bases). V dropped 2 bases and J dropped 6 bases, with 17 bases sitting between them. Germline values: CDR1 LNHDA, CDR2 SQIVND (reference sequence). This CDR3 is 16 amino acids long. CDR3: CASSIRGGRGANEQFF. The CDR3 DNA, read in part, is TGTGCCAGTAGTATAAGAGGGGGAAGGGGTGCCAATGAG. Looking up the rest from reference TRBV19 and TRBJ2-1 gives the full variable domain: DGGITQSPKYLFRKEGQNVTLSCEQNLNHDAMYWYRQDPGQGLRLIYYSQIVNDFQKGDIAEGYSVSREKKESFPLTVTSAQKNPTAFYLCASSIRGGRGANEQFFGPGTRLTVL.

About this clone: The read terminates 3 residues before the CDR3 end, so the remaining end is supplied by the germline J gene. The chain links TRBV20-1 to TRBJ1-6; D is possibly TRBD1 (6 bases). Germline V lookup: CDR1 DFQATT, CDR2 SNEGSKA (reference sequence). V lost 3 bases and J 9 bases, leaving 12 bases between the germline ends. This CDR3 comprises 13 residues. The part of the CDR3 DNA that was read is TGCAGTGCTAGGAAACAGGGAGGTTCACCC. Translating gives CSARKQGGSP. From start to end, the CDR3 is CSARKQGGSPLHF.